This T cell receptor beta chain was sequenced for a study of T cell repertoires in cytomegalovirus infection. Study-level background: Indicated by public TCR beta signatures were CMV infection and matching HLA type.

General study points: CMV carriers having the relevant HLA were flagged by cumulative public TCR beta family frequency. The study found HLA-C-restricted CMV-specific TCR beta clonotypes dominating the ex vivo response.

TCRdb reprocessed the reads via MiXCR and lists one record per CDR3 protein. There are 510,000 or so distinct CDR3 sequences in the sample; more than 20% occur only once, and around 13% lies in the top ten. In its sample, this clonotype was seen many times. The antigen is undetermined. Trimming left V 1 base short and J 5 bases short, with 9 bases between. Germline lookup yields CDR1 SGHTA and CDR2 FQGNSA. This CDR3 has 14 residues. The chain uses TRBV7-2 and TRBJ2-1, with D unclear. The source material was PBMCs. This TCR derives from a human donor in good health (CMV status not recorded). Some clones in this sample may be carry-over from other donors' samples. The CDR3 sequence: CASSLEGSNNEQFF. The CDR3 nucleotides read TGTGCCAGCAGCTTAGAGGGCTCAAACAATGAGCAGTTCTTC.